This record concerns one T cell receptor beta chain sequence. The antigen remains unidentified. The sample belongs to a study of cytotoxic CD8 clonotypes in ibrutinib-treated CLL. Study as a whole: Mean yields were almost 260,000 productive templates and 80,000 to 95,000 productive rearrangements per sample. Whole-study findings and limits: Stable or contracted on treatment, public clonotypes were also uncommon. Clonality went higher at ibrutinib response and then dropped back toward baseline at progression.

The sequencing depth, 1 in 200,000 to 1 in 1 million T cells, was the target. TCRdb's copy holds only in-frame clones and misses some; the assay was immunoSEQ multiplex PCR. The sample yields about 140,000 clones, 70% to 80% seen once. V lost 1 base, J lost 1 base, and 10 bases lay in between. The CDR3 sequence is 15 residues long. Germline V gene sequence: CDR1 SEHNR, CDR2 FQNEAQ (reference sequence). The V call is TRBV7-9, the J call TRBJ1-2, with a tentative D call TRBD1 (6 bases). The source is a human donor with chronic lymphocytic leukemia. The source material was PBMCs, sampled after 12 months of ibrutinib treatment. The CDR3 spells CASSLEGTINYGYTF. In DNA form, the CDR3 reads TGTGCCAGCAGCTTAGAAGGGACAATTAACTATGGCTACACCTTC.